Following are 16 T cell receptor beta chains from one sample sequenced in a study of blood T cell repertoires in COVID-19. Some clones are missing from TCRdb's copy, which holds only in-frame ones; the method was immunoSEQ multiplex PCR. The data hold some 280,000 clones, with 89% observed a single time. The sequencing input was peripheral blood. The source is a woman aged 55-70 years with acute or convalescent COVID-19.

The V and J genes are TRBV5-6 and TRBJ1-5, with a possible D match to TRBD1 (6 bases). The CDR3 has 18 residues. Germline V gene lookup returns CDR1 SGHDT and CDR2 YYEEEE. Trimming shortened V by 1 base and J by 0 bases, and 17 bases separated the two germline ends. In DNA form, the CDR3 reads TGTGCCAGCAGCTTGTGGAGGACAGACCTTTTTAGCAATCAGCCCCAGCATTTT. Translation: CASSLWRTDLFSNQPQHF.

The genes are TRBV24-1 and TRBJ2-2; TRBD1 matches at 9 bases. Germline V CDR1 and CDR2: KGHDR, SFDVKD. V gave up 4 bases and J gave up 5 bases; unmatched junction bases: 16. The CDR3 length is 19 residues. The CDR3 nucleotides read TGTGCCACCAGTGAGCCCCTTGGGGGACAGGGAGGAGAGACCGGGGAGCTGTTTTTT. Amino acid sequence: CATSEPLGGQGGETGELFF.

This clone was observed a few times. CDR3 bases: TGTGCCAGCTCTCCTCAGGGACAGGCCTACGAGCAGTACTTC. Translating gives CASSPQGQAYEQYF. The chain carries TRBV18 and TRBJ2-7; 8 bases map to TRBD1. The V and J ends lost 6 bases and 2 bases, in that order; junction bases with no gene match: 6. This CDR3 contains 14 residues. Germline V CDR1 and CDR2: KGHSH, LQKENI. Full variable domain (remainder filled in from reference TRBV18 and TRBJ2-7): NAGVMQNPRHLVRRRGQEARLRCSPMKGHSHVYWYRQLPEEGLKFMVYLQKENIIDESGMPKERFSAEFPKEGPSILRIQQVVRGDSAAYFCASSPQGQAYEQYFGPGTRLTVT.

This clone was detected once. The chain recombines TRBV6-5 with TRBJ1-2, with D possibly TRBD1 on 5 matching bases. From germline, CDR1 is MNHEY and CDR2 SVGAGI. V lost 7 bases to trimming and J lost 6 bases, with 15 bases between them. CDR3 length: 13 residues. CDR3 in amino acids: CASNRAGRNGYTF. The CDR3 nucleotides are TGTGCCAGCAATAGGGCAGGGAGGAATGGCTACACCTTC.

The chain links TRBV6-1 to TRBJ1-5; weak D call: TRBD1 (5 bases). V was pared by 2 bases and J by 3 bases, with 8 bases between. The CDR3 extends over 14 amino acids. Germline lookup yields CDR1 MNHNS and CDR2 SASEGT. The CDR3 DNA is TGTGCCAGCAGTGAATGGGGGGTCAATCAGCCCCAGCATTTT. Translated, it gives CASSEWGVNQPQHF.

DNA for the CDR3: TGTGCCTTCAGGGGGCTGGGGGAGACCCAGTACTTC. Translation gives CAFRGLGETQYF. The chain joins TRBV2 to TRBJ2-5; 8 bases match TRBD1. Germline V gene lookup returns CDR1 SNHLY and CDR2 FYNNEI. This CDR3 has 12 residues. V gave up 11 bases and J gave up 5 bases; unmatched junction bases: 7.

The chain links TRBV11-1 to TRBJ2-1; D is unresolved. The CDR3 is made up of 15 amino acids. The V gene lost 2 bases and the J gene lost 9 bases, with 17 bases spanning the gap. Germline CDR1 and CDR2: SGHAT and FQDESV (reference sequence). For the CDR3, the DNA is TGTGCCAGCAGCTTAAGTCGCGAAGTCCTGCTTGAGCAGTTCTTC. It codes for CASSLSREVLLEQFF. Looking up the rest from reference TRBV11-1 and TRBJ2-1 gives the full variable domain: EAEVAQSPRYKITEKSQAVAFWCDPISGHATLYWYRQILGQGPELLVQFQDESVVDDSQLPKDRFSAERLKGVDSTLKIQPAELGDSAMYLCASSLSREVLLEQFFGPGTRLTVL.

V and J are TRBV30 and TRBJ1-4; D is possibly TRBD1 (6 bases). This CDR3 contains 15 residues. Germline lookup yields CDR1 GTSNPN and CDR2 SVGIG (reference sequence). Between the trimmed V and J ends, which lost 8 bases and 6 bases, there was a span of 22 bases. CDR3 DNA sequence: TGTGCCGGAAGTCTCTTAGGGGGAAGGTATGAAAAACTGTTTTTT. It specifies CAGSLLGGRYEKLFF. The complete variable domain, with remaining parts taken from reference TRBV30 and TRBJ1-4, reads SQTIHQWPATLVQPVGSPLSLECTVEGTSNPNLYWYRQAAGRGLQLLFYSVGIGQISSEVPQNLSASRPQDRQFILSSKKLLLSDSGFYLCAGSLLGGRYEKLFFGSGTQLSVL.

The chain employs TRBV19 and TRBJ2-3, with D tentatively TRBD2 (6 bases). Germline V gene lookup returns CDR1 LNHDA and CDR2 SQIVND (reference sequence). CDR3 length: 14 residues. Trimming took 6 bases from V and 3 from J, leaving 13 bases between them. The CDR3 region has the DNA TGTGCCAGTAGCCGGGACTTAGCGACAGATACGCAGTATTTT. Translating gives CASSRDLATDTQYF. The full variable domain, rest sourced from reference TRBV19 and TRBJ2-3, is DGGITQSPKYLFRKEGQNVTLSCEQNLNHDAMYWYRQDPGQGLRLIYYSQIVNDFQKGDIAEGYSVSREKKESFPLTVTSAQKNPTAFYLCASSRDLATDTQYFGPGTRLTVL.

The chain couples TRBV19 to TRBJ2-1; tentatively, D is TRBD2 (6 bases). Trimming shortened V by 7 bases and J by 0 bases, and 22 bases separated the two germline ends. The germline CDR1 and CDR2 sequences are LNHDA and SQIVND (reference sequence). The CDR3 sequence is 18 residues long. CDR3 region: CASTGVAVRLGSYNEQFF. DNA of the CDR3: TGTGCCAGTACTGGGGTAGCGGTGAGGTTAGGCTCCTACAATGAGCAGTTCTTC.

This clone was found once. The V call is TRBV28, the J call TRBJ1-5, with 9 bases matching TRBD1. From germline, CDR1 is MDHEN and CDR2 SYDVKM. V trimming: 1 base; J trimming: 7 bases; junction bases outside the gene matches: 5. The CDR3 covers 15 residues. CDR3 coding DNA: TGTGCCAGCAGTTTATTGGGACAGGGTAACCAGCCCCAGCATTTT. It is translated as CASSLLGQGNQPQHF.

The chain employs TRBV3-1 (or the pseudogene TRBV3-2) and TRBJ1-5; D unclear. The CDR3 extends over 13 amino acids. Germline CDR1 is LGHDT and CDR2 is YNNKEL (reference sequence). V was shortened by 4 bases and J by 7 bases, with 11 bases between the two germline ends. The CDR3 here is CASSRLFQQPQHF. The CDR3 nucleotides read TGTGCCAGCAGCCGGCTGTTCCAACAGCCCCAGCATTTT.

The chain joins TRBV6-6 to TRBJ1-1, with a possible D match to TRBD1 (5 bases). The length of the CDR3 is 14 residues. V was clipped by 2 bases and J by 6 bases, with 13 bases between them. CDR1 and CDR2 from the germline V gene are MNHNY and SVGAGI (reference sequence). CDR3 bases: TGTGCCAGCAGTTACGGGGCAGGGTTCCCTGAAGCTTTCTTT. This gives the protein CASSYGAGFPEAFF.

The chain recombines TRBV29-1 with TRBJ2-5; 11 nucleotides agree with TRBD2. V shed 8 bases, J shed 3 bases, and the junction held 5 bases outside the gene matches. CDR1 is SQVTM and CDR2 is ANQGSEA in the germline V gene. CDR3 size: 13 residues. The CDR3 loop reads CSFLLAGEETQYF. The CDR3 region has the DNA TGCAGCTTTTTACTAGCGGGGGAAGAGACCCAGTACTTC.

The rearrangement uses TRBV27 and TRBJ1-1, with 8 bases lining up with TRBD1. The CDR3 spans 15 residues. Per the germline V gene, CDR1 is MNHEY and CDR2 is SMNVEV (reference sequence). The V gene end was trimmed by 5 bases and the J gene end by 5 bases; junction bases not matched to a gene: 10. In DNA, the CDR3 is TGTGCCAGCAGTCTGCCCGGGACAGGCATTACTGAAGCTTTCTTT. Translating it yields CASSLPGTGITEAFF.

The chain employs TRBV5-8 and TRBJ1-2, with D maybe TRBD1 (6 bases). From germline, CDR1 is SGHTS and CDR2 YDEGEE. Between the trimmed V and J ends, which lost 1 base and 7 bases, there was a span of 11 bases. CDR3 length: 13 residues. CDR3 amino acids: CASSLMGAGGYTF. The DNA of the CDR3 is TGTGCCAGCAGCTTGATGGGGGCAGGTGGCTACACCTTC.